These T cell receptor beta chains were read from a single sample in a study of blood T cell repertoires in COVID-19. Profiling relied on immunoSEQ multiplex PCR, and the TCRdb table lists in-frame clones only, not all of them. Among about 210,000 clones, roughly 78% were seen once, and the ten largest hold 12%. Sequenced: peripheral blood. These receptor sequences come from a woman between 40 and 50 years old with acute or convalescent COVID-19. The CDR3 runs from the conserved cysteine through the conserved F or W. Each record gives: J gene, V gene, D gene, clone size, CDR3 protein, CDR3 DNA. D genes are given only for firm matches. The listing skips clone size in some rows; elsewhere it reads once, few, many or a size class.

j_call: TRBJ2-7; v_call: TRBV19; d_call: TRBD1; clone_size: once; cdr3_aa: CASSMSGQGSSYEQYF; cdr3_nt: TGTGCCAGTAGTATGAGCGGACAGGGAAGCTCCTACGAGCAGTACTTC
j_call: TRBJ2-7; v_call: TRBV6-5; d_call: NA; clone_size: NA; cdr3_aa: CATRITYEQYF; cdr3_nt: TGTGCCACGCGTATAACCTACGAGCAGTACTTC
j_call: TRBJ2-3; v_call: TRBV18; d_call: NA; clone_size: many; cdr3_aa: CASSESAEEDTQYF; cdr3_nt: TGTGCCAGCTCAGAGAGCGCCGAGGAGGATACGCAGTATTTT
j_call: TRBJ1-6; v_call: TRBV21-1; d_call: NA; clone_size: NA; cdr3_aa: CASSSSNGYNSPLHF; cdr3_nt: TGTGCCAGCAGCTCTAGTAACGGCTATAATTCACCCCTCCACTTT
j_call: TRBJ2-1; v_call: TRBV6-5; d_call: NA; clone_size: once; cdr3_aa: CASSGAGASYNEQFF; cdr3_nt: TGTGCCAGCAGCGGGGCGGGGGCCTCCTACAATGAGCAGTTCTTC
j_call: TRBJ2-7; v_call: TRBV10-3; d_call: TRBD1; clone_size: once; cdr3_aa: CAISEQGARLWEQYF; cdr3_nt: TGTGCCATCAGTGAACAGGGGGCGCGATTGTGGGAGCAGTACTTC
j_call: TRBJ1-6; v_call: TRBV12-5; d_call: TRBD1; clone_size: NA; cdr3_aa: CASGNRGVTPLHF; cdr3_nt: TGTGCTAGTGGTAACAGGGGAGTTACACCCCTCCACTTT
j_call: TRBJ2-7; v_call: TRBV10-3; d_call: TRBD2; clone_size: few; cdr3_aa: CAISGSPGLGVGEQYF; cdr3_nt: TGTGCCATCAGTGGGTCCCCGGGACTAGGGGTTGGCGAGCAGTACTTC
j_call: TRBJ1-2; v_call: TRBV4-1; d_call: TRBD1; clone_size: NA; cdr3_aa: CASSHGQGNYGYTF; cdr3_nt: TGCGCCAGCAGCCATGGACAGGGTAACTATGGCTACACCTTC
j_call: TRBJ1-2; v_call: TRBV29-1; d_call: TRBD1; clone_size: NA; cdr3_aa: CSVGLGQGFNGYTF; cdr3_nt: TGCAGCGTTGGCTTGGGACAGGGCTTTAATGGCTACACCTTC
j_call: TRBJ1-1; v_call: TRBV18; d_call: NA; clone_size: few; cdr3_aa: CASSPLQGRFNTEAFF; cdr3_nt: TGTGCCAGCTCACCTTTACAGGGACGCTTTAACACTGAAGCTTTCTTT
j_call: TRBJ2-7; v_call: TRBV10-3; d_call: TRBD2; clone_size: NA; cdr3_aa: CAISPRLAGTLYEQYF; cdr3_nt: TGTGCCATCAGTCCACGACTAGCGGGTACACTCTACGAGCAGTACTTC
j_call: TRBJ2-5; v_call: TRBV12-3/TRBV12-4; d_call: TRBD1; clone_size: NA; cdr3_aa: CASSRDRETQYF; cdr3_nt: TGTGCCAGCAGTAGGGACAGAGAGACCCAGTACTTC
j_call: TRBJ1-3; v_call: TRBV18; d_call: NA; clone_size: NA; cdr3_aa: CASSPKSGHPGNTIYF; cdr3_nt: TGTGCCAGCTCACCAAAATCGGGACACCCTGGAAACACCATATATTTT
j_call: TRBJ1-6; v_call: TRBV6-5; d_call: TRBD1; clone_size: NA; cdr3_aa: CASSYPPGQGHSPLHF; cdr3_nt: TGTGCCAGCAGTTACCCGCCGGGACAGGGGCATTCACCCCTCCACTTT
j_call: TRBJ2-7; v_call: TRBV4-2; d_call: TRBD2; clone_size: NA; cdr3_aa: CASSQGLAGPPGEQYF; cdr3_nt: TGTGCCAGCAGCCAAGGACTAGCGGGTCCGCCGGGGGAGCAGTACTTC
j_call: TRBJ1-1; v_call: TRBV12-3/TRBV12-4; d_call: TRBD1; clone_size: NA; cdr3_aa: CASSPDRASEAFF; cdr3_nt: TGTGCCAGCAGCCCCGACAGGGCGTCAGAAGCTTTCTTT
j_call: TRBJ1-5; v_call: TRBV5-1; d_call: TRBD1; clone_size: NA; cdr3_aa: CASSLEGTGGQPQHF; cdr3_nt: TGCGCCAGCAGCTTGGAAGGGACAGGCGGTCAGCCCCAGCATTTT
j_call: TRBJ2-2; v_call: TRBV5-1; d_call: NA; clone_size: NA; cdr3_aa: CASSLLELNTGELFF; cdr3_nt: TGCGCCAGCAGCTTGCTAGAATTGAACACCGGGGAGCTGTTTTTT
j_call: TRBJ1-2; v_call: TRBV29-1; d_call: TRBD1; clone_size: NA; cdr3_aa: CSVEPGGHGYTF; cdr3_nt: TGCAGCGTTGAACCAGGGGGACATGGCTACACCTTC
j_call: TRBJ1-6; v_call: TRBV5-1; d_call: NA; clone_size: once; cdr3_aa: CASSLAGRGRGSPLHF; cdr3_nt: TGCGCCAGCAGCTTGGCCGGTAGGGGGAGAGGTTCACCCCTCCACTTT
j_call: TRBJ1-5; v_call: TRBV27; d_call: NA; clone_size: NA; cdr3_aa: CASRKAAGLGQPQHF; cdr3_nt: TGTGCCAGCAGGAAGGCGGCAGGGCTGGGTCAGCCCCAGCATTTT
j_call: TRBJ2-5; v_call: TRBV11-2; d_call: TRBD2; clone_size: NA; cdr3_aa: CASSLDLGRVAETQYF; cdr3_nt: TGTGCCAGCAGCTTGGATTTAGGGAGGGTGGCAGAGACCCAGTACTTC
j_call: TRBJ1-6; v_call: TRBV6-5; d_call: NA; clone_size: NA; cdr3_aa: CASSSTGLSPLHF; cdr3_nt: TGTGCCAGCAGCTCCACAGGGCTGTCACCCCTCCACTTT
j_call: TRBJ2-7; v_call: TRBV7-2; d_call: TRBD1; clone_size: NA; cdr3_aa: CASSFDRGASYEQYF; cdr3_nt: TGTGCCAGCAGCTTCGACAGGGGGGCGAGTTACGAGCAGTACTTC
j_call: TRBJ1-1; v_call: TRBV6-5; d_call: TRBD1; clone_size: NA; cdr3_aa: CASSRTGNTEAFF; cdr3_nt: TGTGCCAGCAGCCGGACAGGGAACACTGAAGCTTTCTTT
j_call: TRBJ2-1; v_call: TRBV19; d_call: NA; clone_size: NA; cdr3_aa: CASSLEPGNEQFF; cdr3_nt: TGTGCCAGTAGTCTAGAACCAGGGAATGAGCAGTTCTTC
j_call: TRBJ2-3; v_call: TRBV29-1; d_call: NA; clone_size: NA; cdr3_aa: CSVEPQFTDTQYF; cdr3_nt: TGCAGCGTTGAACCCCAGTTCACAGATACGCAGTATTTT
j_call: TRBJ1-3; v_call: TRBV19; d_call: NA; clone_size: NA; cdr3_aa: CASIKAGVADSGNTIYF; cdr3_nt: TGTGCCAGTATCAAGGCGGGAGTGGCCGACTCTGGAAACACCATATATTTT